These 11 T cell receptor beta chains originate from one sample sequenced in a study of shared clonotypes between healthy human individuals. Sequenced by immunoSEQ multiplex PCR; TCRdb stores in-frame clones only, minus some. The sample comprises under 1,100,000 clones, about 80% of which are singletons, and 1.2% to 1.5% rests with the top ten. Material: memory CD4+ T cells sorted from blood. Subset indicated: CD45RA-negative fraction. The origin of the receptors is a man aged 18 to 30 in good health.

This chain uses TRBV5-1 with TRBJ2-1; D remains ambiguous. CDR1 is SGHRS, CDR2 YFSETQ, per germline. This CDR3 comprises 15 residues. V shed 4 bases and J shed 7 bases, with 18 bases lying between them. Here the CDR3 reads CASSQGPIAENEQFF. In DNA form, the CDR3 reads TGCGCCAGCAGCCAAGGACCAATTGCTGAGAATGAGCAGTTCTTC. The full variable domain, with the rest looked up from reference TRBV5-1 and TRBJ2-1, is KAGVTQTPRYLIKTRGQQVTLSCSPISGHRSVSWYQQTPGQGLQFLFEYFSETQRNKGNFPGRFSGRQFSNSRSEMNVSTLELGDSALYLCASSQGPIAENEQFFGPGTRLTVL.

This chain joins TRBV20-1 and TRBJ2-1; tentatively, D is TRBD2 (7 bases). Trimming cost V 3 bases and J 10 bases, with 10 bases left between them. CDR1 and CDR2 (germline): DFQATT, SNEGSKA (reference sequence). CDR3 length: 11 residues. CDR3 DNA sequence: TGCAGTGCTAGCGGGGGGCGGGAGCAGTTCTTC. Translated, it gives CSASGGREQFF.

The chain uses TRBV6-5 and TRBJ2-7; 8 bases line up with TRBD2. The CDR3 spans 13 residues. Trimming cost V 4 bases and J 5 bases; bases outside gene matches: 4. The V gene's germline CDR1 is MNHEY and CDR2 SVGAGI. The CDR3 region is CASSSPGGNEQYF. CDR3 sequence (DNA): TGTGCCAGCAGTTCTCCGGGGGGGAACGAGCAGTACTTC.

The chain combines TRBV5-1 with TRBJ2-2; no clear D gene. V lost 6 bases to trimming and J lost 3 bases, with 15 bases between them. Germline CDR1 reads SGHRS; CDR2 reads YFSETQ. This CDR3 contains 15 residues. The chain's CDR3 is CASTHLNSDTGELFF. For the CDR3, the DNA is TGCGCCAGCACCCACCTAAATTCCGACACCGGGGAGCTGTTTTTT.

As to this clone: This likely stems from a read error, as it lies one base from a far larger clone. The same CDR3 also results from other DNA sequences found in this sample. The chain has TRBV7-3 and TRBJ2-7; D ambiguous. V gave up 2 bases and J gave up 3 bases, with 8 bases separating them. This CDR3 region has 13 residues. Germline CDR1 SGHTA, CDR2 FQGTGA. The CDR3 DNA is TGTGCCAGCAGCTTAGGGGTGAGCTACGAGCAGTACTTC. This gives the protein CASSLGVSYEQYF.

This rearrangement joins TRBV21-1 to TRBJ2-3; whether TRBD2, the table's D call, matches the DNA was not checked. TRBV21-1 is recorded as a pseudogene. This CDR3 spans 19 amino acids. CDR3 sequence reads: CASSLRRASGRRDTDTQYF. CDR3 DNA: TGTGCCAGCAGCCTAAGGAGGGCTAGCGGGAGGCGGGACACAGATACGCAGTATTTT.

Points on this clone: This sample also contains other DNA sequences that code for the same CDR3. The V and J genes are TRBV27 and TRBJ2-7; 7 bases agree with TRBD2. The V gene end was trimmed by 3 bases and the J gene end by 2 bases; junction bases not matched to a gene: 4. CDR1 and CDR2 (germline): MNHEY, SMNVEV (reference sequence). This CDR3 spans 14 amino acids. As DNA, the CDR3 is TGTGCCAGCAGTTTGGCTAGCGGAGCCTACGAGCAGTACTTC. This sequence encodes CASSLASGAYEQYF.

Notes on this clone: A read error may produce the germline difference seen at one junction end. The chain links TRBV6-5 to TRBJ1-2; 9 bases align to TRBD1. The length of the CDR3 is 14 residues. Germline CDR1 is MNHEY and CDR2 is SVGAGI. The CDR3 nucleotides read TGTGCCAGCAGTCCCGGGACAGGGAACTCTGGCTACACCTTC. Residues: CASSPGTGNSGYTF.

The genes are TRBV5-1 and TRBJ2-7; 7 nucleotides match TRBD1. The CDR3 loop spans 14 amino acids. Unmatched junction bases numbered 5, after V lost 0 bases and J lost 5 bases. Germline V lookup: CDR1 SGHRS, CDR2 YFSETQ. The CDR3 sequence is CASSLGSTGNEQYF. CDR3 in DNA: TGCGCCAGCAGCTTGGGATCGACAGGGAACGAGCAGTACTTC.

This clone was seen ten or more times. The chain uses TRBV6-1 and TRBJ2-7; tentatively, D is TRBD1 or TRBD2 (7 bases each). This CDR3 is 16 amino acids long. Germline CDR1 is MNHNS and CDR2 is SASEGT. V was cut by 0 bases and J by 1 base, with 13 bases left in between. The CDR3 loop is CASSEAGGGGSYEQYF. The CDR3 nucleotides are TGTGCCAGCAGTGAAGCGGGAGGGGGCGGTTCCTACGAGCAGTACTTC.

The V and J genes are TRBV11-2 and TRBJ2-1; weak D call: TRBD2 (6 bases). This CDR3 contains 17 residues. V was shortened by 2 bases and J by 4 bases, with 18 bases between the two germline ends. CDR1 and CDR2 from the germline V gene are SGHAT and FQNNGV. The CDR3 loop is CASSLHWGDLLYNEQFF. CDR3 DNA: TGTGCCAGCAGCTTACATTGGGGGGACCTACTGTACAATGAGCAGTTCTTC.